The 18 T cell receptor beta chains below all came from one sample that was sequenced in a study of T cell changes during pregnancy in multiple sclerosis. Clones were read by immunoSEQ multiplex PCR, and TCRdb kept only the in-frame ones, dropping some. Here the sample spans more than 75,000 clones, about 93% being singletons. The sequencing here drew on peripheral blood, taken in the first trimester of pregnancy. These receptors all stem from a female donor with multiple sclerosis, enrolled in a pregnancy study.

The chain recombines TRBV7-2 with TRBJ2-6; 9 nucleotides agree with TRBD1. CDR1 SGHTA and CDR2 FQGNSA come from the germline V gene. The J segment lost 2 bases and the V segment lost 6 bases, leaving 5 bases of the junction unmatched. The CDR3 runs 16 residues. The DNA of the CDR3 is TGTGCCAGCAGAAAACAGGGGGCGACTGGGGCCAACGTCCTGACTTTC. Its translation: CASRKQGATGANVLTF.

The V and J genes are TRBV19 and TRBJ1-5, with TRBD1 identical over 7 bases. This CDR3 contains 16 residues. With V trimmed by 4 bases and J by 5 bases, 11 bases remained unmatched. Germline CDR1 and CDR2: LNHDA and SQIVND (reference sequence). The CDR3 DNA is TGTGCCAGTAGTAGACGGACAGGTCCCTTCGATCAGCCCCAGCATTTT. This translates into CASSRRTGPFDQPQHF. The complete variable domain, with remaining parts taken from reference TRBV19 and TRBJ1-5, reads DGGITQSPKYLFRKEGQNVTLSCEQNLNHDAMYWYRQDPGQGLRLIYYSQIVNDFQKGDIAEGYSVSREKKESFPLTVTSAQKNPTAFYLCASSRRTGPFDQPQHFGDGTRLSIL.

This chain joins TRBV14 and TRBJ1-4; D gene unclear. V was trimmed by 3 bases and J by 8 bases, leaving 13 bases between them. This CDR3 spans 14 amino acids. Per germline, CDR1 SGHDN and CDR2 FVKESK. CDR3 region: CASSHPGPKEKLFF. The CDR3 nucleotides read TGTGCCAGCAGCCATCCAGGCCCCAAGGAAAAACTGTTTTTT. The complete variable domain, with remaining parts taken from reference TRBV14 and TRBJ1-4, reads EAGVTQFPSHSVIEKGQTVTLRCDPISGHDNLYWYRRVMGKEIKFLLHFVKESKQDESGMPNNRFLAERTGGTYSTLKVQPAELEDSGVYFCASSHPGPKEKLFFGSGTQLSVL.

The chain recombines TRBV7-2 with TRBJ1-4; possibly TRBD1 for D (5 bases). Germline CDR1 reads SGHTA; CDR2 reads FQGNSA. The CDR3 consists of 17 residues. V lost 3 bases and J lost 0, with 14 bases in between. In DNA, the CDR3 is TGTGCCAGCAGCTTCGGGCAGGGCATTGCAACTAATGAAAAACTGTTTTTT. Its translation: CASSFGQGIATNEKLFF.

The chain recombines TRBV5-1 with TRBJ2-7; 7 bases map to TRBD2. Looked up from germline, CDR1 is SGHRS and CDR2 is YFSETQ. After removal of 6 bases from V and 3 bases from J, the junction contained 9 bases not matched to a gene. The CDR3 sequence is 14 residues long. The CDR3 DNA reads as TGCGCCAGCACCTCTGCGGGAGCGGGCTACGAGCAGTACTTC. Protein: CASTSAGAGYEQYF.

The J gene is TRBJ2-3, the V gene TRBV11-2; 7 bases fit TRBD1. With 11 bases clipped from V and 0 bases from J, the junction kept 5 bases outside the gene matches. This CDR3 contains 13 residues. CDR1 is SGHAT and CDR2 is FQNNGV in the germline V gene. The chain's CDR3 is CAWTGPSTDTQYF. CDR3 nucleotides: TGTGCCTGGACAGGTCCTAGCACAGATACGCAGTATTTT.

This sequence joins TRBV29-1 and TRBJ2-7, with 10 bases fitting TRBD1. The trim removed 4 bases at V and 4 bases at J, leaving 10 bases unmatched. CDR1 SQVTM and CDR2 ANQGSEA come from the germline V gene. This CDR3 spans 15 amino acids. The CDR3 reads CSVVEQDRGVYEQYF. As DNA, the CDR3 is TGCAGCGTTGTCGAACAGGACAGGGGGGTTTACGAGCAGTACTTC.

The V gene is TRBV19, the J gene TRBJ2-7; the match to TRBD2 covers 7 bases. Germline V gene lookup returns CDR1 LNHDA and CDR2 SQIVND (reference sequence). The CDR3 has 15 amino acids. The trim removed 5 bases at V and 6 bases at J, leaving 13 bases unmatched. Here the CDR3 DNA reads TGTGCCAGTAGTCCACCCCCTGCGGGGGTTGGCGAGCAGTACTTC. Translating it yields CASSPPPAGVGEQYF.

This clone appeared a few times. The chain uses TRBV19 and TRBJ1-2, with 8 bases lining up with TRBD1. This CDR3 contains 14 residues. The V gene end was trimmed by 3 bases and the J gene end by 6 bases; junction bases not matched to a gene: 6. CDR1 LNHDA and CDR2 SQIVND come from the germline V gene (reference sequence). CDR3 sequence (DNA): TGTGCCAGTAGTATCCGGACAGGGAGGGATGGCTACACCTTC. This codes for CASSIRTGRDGYTF.

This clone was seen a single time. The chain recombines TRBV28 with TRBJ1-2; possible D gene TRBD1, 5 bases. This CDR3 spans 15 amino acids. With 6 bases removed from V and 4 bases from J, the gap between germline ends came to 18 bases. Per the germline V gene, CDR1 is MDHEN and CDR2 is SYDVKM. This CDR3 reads CASSAGTPRSYGYTF. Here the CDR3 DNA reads TGTGCCAGCAGCGCGGGGACTCCTAGGAGCTATGGCTACACCTTC.

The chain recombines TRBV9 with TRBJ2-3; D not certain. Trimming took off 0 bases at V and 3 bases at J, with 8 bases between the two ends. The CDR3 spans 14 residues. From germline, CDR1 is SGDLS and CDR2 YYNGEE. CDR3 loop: CASSVVSRTDTQYF. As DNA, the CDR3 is TGTGCCAGCAGCGTAGTGTCCCGGACAGATACGCAGTATTTT. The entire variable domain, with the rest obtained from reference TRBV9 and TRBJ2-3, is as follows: DSGVTQTPKHLITATGQRVTLRCSPRSGDLSVYWYQQSLDQGLQFLIQYYNGEERAKGNILERFSAQQFPDLHSELNLSSLELGDSALYFCASSVVSRTDTQYFGPGTRLTVL.

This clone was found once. The CDR3 coding sequence is TGCGCCAGCAGCTTGCAGAGTTCAGGGACTGGAAACACCATATATTTT. It codes for CASSLQSSGTGNTIYF. The chain combines TRBV5-1 with TRBJ1-3; TRBD1 might be the D (5 bases). Trimming took 1 base from V and 2 from J, leaving 13 bases between them. The CDR3 contains 16 residues. Germline-derived CDR1 and CDR2 are SGHRS and YFSETQ.

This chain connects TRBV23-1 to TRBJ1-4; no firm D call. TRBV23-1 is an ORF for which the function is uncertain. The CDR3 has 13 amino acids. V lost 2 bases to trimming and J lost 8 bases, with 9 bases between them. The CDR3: CASSQPGEEKLFF. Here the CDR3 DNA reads TGCGCCAGCAGTCAACCTGGGGAGGAAAAACTGTTTTTT.

CDR3 in DNA: TGTGCCAGCATTCGGGAGCGGGGGCACAATGAGCAGTTCTTC. It is translated as CASIRERGHNEQFF. The rearrangement joins TRBV6-1 to TRBJ2-1, with 8 bases matching TRBD2. Germline V gives CDR1 MNHNS, CDR2 SASEGT. This CDR3 contains 14 residues. Trimming removed 7 bases from V and 5 bases from J; junction bases left unmatched: 7.

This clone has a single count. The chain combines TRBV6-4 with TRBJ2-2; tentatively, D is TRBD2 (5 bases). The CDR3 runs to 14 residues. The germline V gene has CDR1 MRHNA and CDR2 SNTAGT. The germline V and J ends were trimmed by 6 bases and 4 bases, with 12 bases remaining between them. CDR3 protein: CASRRAASTGELFF. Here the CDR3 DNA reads TGTGCCAGCAGGCGGGCTGCTAGCACCGGGGAGCTGTTTTTT.

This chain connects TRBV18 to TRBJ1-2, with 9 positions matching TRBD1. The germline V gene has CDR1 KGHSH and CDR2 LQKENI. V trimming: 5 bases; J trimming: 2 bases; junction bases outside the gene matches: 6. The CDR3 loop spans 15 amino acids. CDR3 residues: CASSSTTGGNYGYTF. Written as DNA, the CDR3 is TGTGCCAGCTCATCTACCACAGGGGGCAACTATGGCTACACCTTC.

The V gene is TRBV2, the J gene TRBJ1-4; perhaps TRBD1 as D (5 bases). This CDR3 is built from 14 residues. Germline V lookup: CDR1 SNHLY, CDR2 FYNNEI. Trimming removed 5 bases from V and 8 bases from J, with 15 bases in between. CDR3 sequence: CASSWGSEGEKLFF. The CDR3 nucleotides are TGTGCCAGCAGTTGGGGCTCTGAAGGAGAAAAACTGTTTTTT.

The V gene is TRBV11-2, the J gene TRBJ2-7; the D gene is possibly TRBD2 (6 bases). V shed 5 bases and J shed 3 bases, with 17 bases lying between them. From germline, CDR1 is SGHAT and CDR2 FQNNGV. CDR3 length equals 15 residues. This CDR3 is CASSTTRRGGYEQYF. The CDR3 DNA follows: TGTGCCAGCAGCACCACGCGGAGGGGCGGCTACGAGCAGTACTTC. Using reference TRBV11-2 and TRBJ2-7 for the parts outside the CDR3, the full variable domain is EAGVAQSPRYKIIEKRQSVAFWCNPISGHATLYWYQQILGQGPKLLIQFQNNGVVDDSQLPKDRFSAERLKGVDSTLKIQPAKLEDSAVYLCASSTTRRGGYEQYFGPGTRLTVT.